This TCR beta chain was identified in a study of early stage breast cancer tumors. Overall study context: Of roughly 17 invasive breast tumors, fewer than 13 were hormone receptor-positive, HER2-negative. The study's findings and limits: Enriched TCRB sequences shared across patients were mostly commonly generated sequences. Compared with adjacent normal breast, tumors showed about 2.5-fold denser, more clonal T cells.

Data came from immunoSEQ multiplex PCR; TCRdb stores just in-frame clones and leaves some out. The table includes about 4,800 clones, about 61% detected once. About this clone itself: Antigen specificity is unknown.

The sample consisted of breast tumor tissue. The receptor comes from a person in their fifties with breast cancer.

The CDR3, as DNA: TGCGCCAGCAGTTGGACAGCGTTAACAGATACGCAGTATTTT. It encodes CASSWTALTDTQYF. This chain links TRBV10-2 with TRBJ2-3, with a possible D match to TRBD1 (6 bases). Germline values: CDR1 WSHSY, CDR2 SAAADI. V gave up 5 bases and J gave up 3 bases, with 12 bases separating them. This CDR3 contains 14 residues.